This is a list of T cell receptor beta chains from one sample in a study of blood T cell repertoires in COVID-19. Clones were read by immunoSEQ multiplex PCR, and TCRdb kept only the in-frame ones, dropping some. The repertoire holds about 120,000 clones, with 80% to 85% as singletons. The sample was peripheral blood. These receptors originate from a woman aged 50 to 60 with acute or convalescent COVID-19. Each CDR3 is given with its conserved first and last residue.

v_call	j_call	cdr3_aa
TRBV5-1	TRBJ1-4	CASSLSRRENEKLFF
TRBV11-3	TRBJ1-1	CASSSGADTEAFF
TRBV28	TRBJ2-7	CASSSESYEQYF
TRBV3-1/TRBV3-2	TRBJ2-3	CASSPQISGGPQNF
TRBV19	TRBJ1-4	CASSVVGGVEKLFF
TRBV21-1	TRBJ2-1	CASRLYGLALYNEQFF
TRBV11-2	TRBJ1-2	CASSPLHRYYGYTF
TRBV14	TRBJ2-1	CASSPLLAGVVEQFF
TRBV5-5	TRBJ2-3	CASSLLDTDTQYF
TRBV5-1	TRBJ2-3	CASRLPPRGSGTDTQYF
TRBV28	TRBJ2-7	CASSLRLAGYYEQYF
TRBV18	TRBJ2-5	CASSPALGGSETQYF
TRBV28	TRBJ2-5	CASSLAAGLQETQYF
TRBV9	TRBJ2-7	CASSVGPSIGGAYEQYF
TRBV1	TRBJ2-7	CTSSQAGQGAYEQYF
TRBV5-8	TRBJ2-5	CASSLSLPGMRETQYF
TRBV7-8	TRBJ1-5	CASSLSGSSNQPQHF
TRBV27	TRBJ2-6	CASSLGQYSGANVLTF
TRBV3-1/TRBV3-2	TRBJ1-4	CASSLRSLSQGKLFF
TRBV5-1	TRBJ2-7	CASSLGTSGYYEQYF
TRBV5-1	TRBJ2-5	CASSPSGGKETQYF
TRBV7-9	TRBJ2-7	CASSWGQGIYEQYF
TRBV19	TRBJ1-4	CASTPPGQPGEKLFF
TRBV28	TRBJ2-4	CASRRTQLAKNIQYF
TRBV25-1	TRBJ2-2	CASSEAGFTGELFF
TRBV4-1	TRBJ2-5	CASSSGGGGSGETQYF
TRBV2	TRBJ1-3	CASSTGEGNTIYF
TRBV5-5	TRBJ2-5	CASSTAGRGETQYF
TRBV5-1	TRBJ1-2	CASSLTGQGFGGYTF
TRBV20-1	TRBJ2-7	CSAAGEVQYF
TRBV27	TRBJ1-1	CASSLRQGMVNTEAFF
TRBV7-9	TRBJ1-4	CASSLGQGAREKLFF
TRBV7-8	TRBJ2-5	CASSLASDQETQYF
TRBV10-3	TRBJ2-7	CAIKREGGYEQYF
TRBV2	TRBJ2-2	CASRGTSGRAAGGELFF
TRBV6-5	TRBJ1-1	CASSYSGEGTEAFF
TRBV5-7	TRBJ1-5	CASSLYQGTPNQPQHF
TRBV6-5	TRBJ2-3	CASSSGTGGADTQYF
TRBV5-4	TRBJ1-6	CASRLDPDNSPLHF
TRBV5-5	TRBJ1-2	CASSFGRVGYTF
TRBV2	TRBJ2-7	CASSIQSSYEQYF
TRBV19	TRBJ1-5	CATQTGGTNNQPQHF
TRBV2	TRBJ1-3	CASSAIATVLKSGNTIYF
TRBV28	TRBJ2-7	CASSPPGQNSYEQYF
TRBV7-8	TRBJ2-3	CASSSGGVDDTQYF
TRBV5-1	TRBJ2-1	CASSLRSGGKAHEQFF
TRBV7-6	TRBJ2-7	CASSLGADRAREQYF
TRBV7-9	TRBJ2-3	CASSPLSDRNTDTQYF
TRBV6-5	TRBJ2-1	CASTQGIYNEQFF
TRBV29-1	TRBJ1-3	CSVRTGAGNTIYF
TRBV5-4	TRBJ2-7	CASSSPGTHYEQYF
TRBV7-9	TRBJ1-2	CASSIRDSFGYTF
TRBV25-1	TRBJ2-5	CASSEGTSAGQETQYF
TRBV18	TRBJ1-1	CASSPSTEIEAFF
TRBV12-3/TRBV12-4	TRBJ2-2	CASSPREAGELFF
TRBV3-1/TRBV3-2	TRBJ2-1	CASSRLAGANEQFF